This TCR beta chain originates from a study of CXCR3 chemokines and chemotherapy response in bladder cancer (dated by TCRdb to 2022 to 2024). Concerning the study at large: Whether chemotherapy response in human bladder cancer was predicted by intratumoral CXCR3 chemokine system activity was examined in the study.

From its cysteine to its phenylalanine, the CDR3 spans 14 amino acids. CDR3 DNA only is kept here, 42 bases in frame from base 1. In the germline V gene, CDR1 corresponds to MNHNS and CDR2 to SASEGT. V is clipped by 3 bases and J by 1 base, and the sequence between their germline boundaries is 10 bases long. Judged by its sample share, this clonotype qualifies as medium-sized (0.01 to 0.1%). Its antigen remains undetermined. Per-base quality was not reported, and no clone a single base away is much larger than it. The library was prepared using PCR. The data were produced on an Illumina HiSeq 2500. In-frame beta chains were kept once TCRdb had trimmed the public reads at Q25 with fastp and called clones with MiXCR. One record per CDR3 amino acid sequence lists the most common genes and DNA. This sample gives 12,000 or so distinct CDR3 sequences in total; around 12% of them show up just once. The ten top clones hold 26% of the sample.

This sample was gathered from a patient whose treatment included neoadjuvant chemotherapy. This receptor was taken from a human donor with bladder cancer that did not respond to neoadjuvant chemotherapy. The rearrangement joined TRBV6-1 to TRBJ2-7; the D segment could be TRBD2, given 6 matching bases. The CDR3 reads CASSDLSGSYEQYF. The DNA sequence is given as TGTGCCAGCAGTGACTTAAGCGGGTCCTACGAGCAGTACTTC.